This TCR beta chain stems from a study of cytomegalovirus exposure and HLA in healthy donors. The CDR3 consists of 15 residues. Per germline, CDR1 LGHNT and CDR2 FRNRAP. V lost 3 bases to trimming and J lost 4 bases, with 12 bases between them. Findings and caveats of the study: Equally common other TCR beta chains were less clonally expanded than HLA-associated ones, a later analysis found. Immune exposure data for these donors was limited to CMV serostatus. As a later analysis showed, several of the most significant clusters appeared to be linked to common viral pathogens.

PCR amplification relied on 60 Vbeta primers (plus 13 Jbeta primers). The assay was immunoSEQ multiplex PCR, and TCRdb's table has in-frame clones only and misses some. Of about 130,000 clones in the sample, approximately 80% are singletons; the top ten hold around 0.7%. With respect to this clone: The antigen is undetermined.

The J gene is TRBJ2-2, the V gene TRBV12-5; D uncertain. The material sequenced was PBMCs. The clonotype comes from a man aged 18 to 29 in good health and CMV-seronegative. CDR3 bases: TGTGCTAGTGGTTTTCGTCTAACCCCCACCGGGGAGCTGTTTTTT. Its translation: CASGFRLTPTGELFF.